The 26 T cell receptor beta chains below come from one sample, sequenced in a study of shared clonotypes between healthy human individuals. Naive CD8 populations comprised CD45RO-negative cells positively selected for CCR7, excluding terminally differentiated effector memory CD45RA+ cells. Repertoires were generated with immunoSEQ multiplex PCR, while TCRdb's copy carries only in-frame clones and drops some. The sample contains roughly 2 million clones, roughly 95% of which appear only once. Sequenced material: naive CD8+ T cells sorted from blood. The receptors here all came from a man aged 18 to 29 in good health.

V is TRBV28 and J is TRBJ1-1, with unresolved D. This CDR3 contains 13 residues. The germline CDR1 and CDR2 sequences are MDHEN and SYDVKM. The germline V and J ends were trimmed by 10 bases and 1 base, with 13 bases remaining between them. The CDR3, as DNA: TGTGCCACCAAAAGATGGAAGAACACTGAAGCTTTCTTT. Protein sequence: CATKRWKNTEAFF.

The rearrangement uses TRBV7-9 and TRBJ2-1, with a weak D call TRBD2 (5 bases). The CDR3 totals 12 residues. Germline CDR1 SEHNR, CDR2 FQNEAQ (reference sequence). Trimming cost V 5 bases and J 8 bases, with 10 bases left between them. The CDR3: CASSLLAYEQFF. The DNA for the CDR3 is TGTGCCAGCAGCCTCCTAGCCTATGAGCAGTTCTTC.

The chain has TRBV10-3 and TRBJ2-1; no firm D call. The ends were cut back, 6 bases at V and 6 bases at J, with 12 bases in the middle. Looked up from germline, CDR1 is ENHRY and CDR2 is SYGVKD. CDR3 length equals 13 residues. The chain's CDR3 is CAIRLNWGNEQFF. DNA of the CDR3: TGTGCCATCAGACTCAACTGGGGCAATGAGCAGTTCTTC.

This clone showed up just once. The chain employs TRBV5-4 and TRBJ2-3, with unresolved D. V was cut by 1 base and J by 0 bases, with 9 bases left in between. CDR1 is SGHNT, CDR2 YYREEE, per germline (reference sequence). The CDR3 sequence is 15 residues long. This chain's CDR3 is CASSLSADSTDTQYF. In DNA, the CDR3 is TGTGCCAGCAGCTTGTCGGCTGATAGCACAGATACGCAGTATTTT.

The rearrangement links TRBV29-1 to TRBJ2-1; 8 bases agree with TRBD2. After removal of 2 bases from V and 5 bases from J, the junction contained 5 bases not matched to a gene. The germline V gene encodes CDR1 SQVTM and CDR2 ANQGSEA. The CDR3 length is 14 residues. The CDR3 sequence: CSVELREVNNEQFF. The CDR3 DNA reads as TGCAGCGTTGAACTGCGGGAGGTTAACAATGAGCAGTTCTTC.

J is TRBJ2-1 and V is TRBV28; the match to TRBD2 covers 15 bases. This CDR3 has 15 amino acids. CDR1 is MDHEN and CDR2 is SYDVKM in the germline V gene. V gave up 6 bases and J gave up 8 bases; unmatched junction bases: 5. CDR3 nucleotide sequence: TGTGCCAGCAGACGGACTAGCGGGGGGGCGGATGAGCAGTTCTTC. This translates into CASRRTSGGADEQFF.

The genes are TRBV29-1 and TRBJ1-4; D uncertain. V dropped 4 bases and J dropped 5 bases, with 11 bases sitting between them. The length of the CDR3 is 13 residues. The germline V gene has CDR1 SQVTM and CDR2 ANQGSEA. The CDR3 sequence: CSVVAFPNEKLFF. As DNA, the CDR3 is TGCAGCGTTGTGGCTTTTCCCAATGAAAAACTGTTTTTT.

The rearrangement joins TRBV15 to TRBJ2-5, with D possibly TRBD1 on 6 matching bases. Germline CDR1 LNHNV, CDR2 YYDKDF (reference sequence). This CDR3 is built from 14 residues. V was pared by 2 bases and J by 4 bases, with 11 bases between. The DNA of the CDR3 is TGTGCCACCAGCAGAAGAACAGGGTTAGAGACCCAGTACTTC. Its protein product is CATSRRTGLETQYF.

V usage is TRBV4-3 and J usage is TRBJ2-5; 12 positions match TRBD2. This CDR3 is 20 amino acids long. V lost 0 bases and J lost 0; bases outside the gene matches: 11. Germline V gene lookup returns CDR1 LGHNA and CDR2 YSLEER. The CDR3 DNA sequence: TGCGCCAGCAGCCAAGAGACGCTAGCGGGAGGGCCCTTGTACCAAGAGACCCAGTACTTC. This translates into CASSQETLAGGPLYQETQYF.

The chain has TRBV9 and TRBJ2-5; TRBD1 is a possible D gene (7 bases). CDR3 length: 15 residues. The germline gives CDR1 SGDLS, CDR2 YYNGEE. V was cut by 7 bases and J by 5 bases, with 21 bases left in between. Written as DNA, the CDR3 is TGTGCCAGCGCGGGGACAGCGTCCGCTAGGGAGACCCAGTACTTC. Its protein is CASAGTASARETQYF.

V usage is TRBV7-9 and J usage is TRBJ2-1, with 11 positions matching TRBD2. Germline values: CDR1 SEHNR, CDR2 FQNEAQ (reference sequence). This CDR3 comprises 19 residues. The trim removed 3 bases at V and 0 bases at J, leaving 10 bases unmatched. The CDR3 loop reads CASSFPGLAESSSYNEQFF. CDR3 nucleotide sequence: TGTGCCAGCAGCTTTCCGGGACTAGCGGAGTCCAGCTCCTACAATGAGCAGTTCTTC. Based on the CDR3 plus reference TRBV7-9 and TRBJ2-1, the full variable domain is DTGVSQNPRHKITKRGQNVTFRCDPISEHNRLYWYRQTLGQGPEFLTYFQNEAQLEKSRLLSDRFSAERPKGSFSTLEIQRTEQGDSAMYLCASSFPGLAESSSYNEQFFGPGTRLTVL.

The chain links TRBV2 to TRBJ2-7; a weak D match, TRBD1 (5 bases). Deletions cut 2 bases from V and 6 bases from J, with 11 bases between. In germline, CDR1 is SNHLY, CDR2 FYNNEI. The CDR3 loop spans 13 amino acids. CDR3 amino acids: CASSEQGPLEQYF. In nucleotides, the CDR3 is TGTGCCAGCAGTGAACAGGGTCCGCTCGAGCAGTACTTC.

This chain links TRBV7-9 with TRBJ1-2, with 9 bases matching TRBD1. CDR3 length: 13 residues. J gave up 11 bases and V 4 bases, and 8 bases lay outside the gene matches. Germline V gene lookup returns CDR1 SEHNR and CDR2 FQNEAQ (reference sequence). The CDR3 spells CASSWRDREGYTF. The CDR3 DNA reads TGTGCCAGCAGCTGGCGGGACAGGGAGGGGTACACCTTC.

In the case of this clone: Mismatch with germline at one junction end may stem from a read error. The gene calls are TRBV29-1 and TRBJ2-1, with D perhaps matching TRBD1 or TRBD2 (5 bases each). Germline loops: CDR1 SQVTM, CDR2 ANQGSEA. The CDR3 has 13 amino acids. The CDR3 coding sequence is TGCAGCGTCTTCCGGGACGGCTACCATGAGCAGTTCTTC. Translated: CSVFRDGYHEQFF.

As for this clone: A much bigger clone sits one base away, suggesting this may be a read error. Other DNA sequences in the same sample also yield this CDR3. The genes are TRBV9 and TRBJ1-1; TRBD1 might be the D (6 bases). The CDR3 runs 13 residues. Trimming took 0 bases from V and 3 from J, leaving 6 bases between them. The V gene's germline CDR1 is SGDLS and CDR2 YYNGEE. The CDR3 DNA reads TGTGCCAGCAGCGTAGCAGGGGACACTGAAGCTTTCTTT. It translates to CASSVAGDTEAFF.

The V and J genes are TRBV6-4 and TRBJ1-5; D might be TRBD1 (5 bases). The CDR3 covers 14 residues. V lost 7 bases and J lost 4, with 14 bases in between. The germline CDR1 and CDR2 sequences are MRHNA and SNTAGT. CDR3: CASTPTGGNQPQHF. The CDR3 coding sequence is TGTGCCAGCACCCCGACGGGGGGTAATCAGCCCCAGCATTTT.

As concerns this clone: Other DNA sequences in this sample translate to the same CDR3. This rearrangement joins TRBV19 to TRBJ1-6; no clear D gene. Germline lookup yields CDR1 LNHDA and CDR2 SQIVND (reference sequence). V shed 2 bases and J shed 7 bases, with 6 bases lying between them. CDR3 length: 13 amino acids. The CDR3 loop is CASSILENSPLHF. CDR3 DNA: TGTGCCAGTAGTATATTGGAGAATTCACCCCTCCACTTT. The full variable domain, completed using reference TRBV19 and TRBJ1-6, is DGGITQSPKYLFRKEGQNVTLSCEQNLNHDAMYWYRQDPGQGLRLIYYSQIVNDFQKGDIAEGYSVSREKKESFPLTVTSAQKNPTAFYLCASSILENSPLHFGNGTRLTVT.

CDR3 region: CASSPYPGNYEQYF. The DNA of the CDR3 is TGTGCCAGCTCACCATATCCGGGTAACTACGAGCAGTACTTC. The chain recombines TRBV18 with TRBJ2-7; no clear D gene. Per germline, CDR1 KGHSH and CDR2 LQKENI. The CDR3 is 14 residues long. The V end was cut by 2 bases, the J end by 3 bases, with 11 bases between.

This chain links TRBV13 with TRBJ2-1; D gene ambiguous. The V gene lost 5 bases and the J gene lost 5 bases, with 16 bases spanning the gap. This CDR3 spans 15 amino acids. Germline V gives CDR1 PRHDT, CDR2 FYEKMQ (reference sequence). The DNA for the CDR3 is TGTGCCAGCAGCCCATACTCCAACCCTCACAATGAGCAGTTCTTC. Residues: CASSPYSNPHNEQFF.

The chain recombines TRBV13 with TRBJ1-1, with D uncertain. The CDR3 totals 12 residues. V dropped 0 bases and J dropped 6 bases, with 5 bases sitting between them. CDR1 is PRHDT and CDR2 is FYEKMQ in the germline V gene (reference sequence). The CDR3 sequence: CASSLGHAEAFF. In nucleotides, the CDR3 is TGTGCCAGCAGCTTAGGGCACGCTGAAGCTTTCTTT.

V usage is TRBV2 and J usage is TRBJ2-3; TRBD2 might be the D (5 bases). V was shortened by 3 bases and J by 6 bases, with 16 bases between the two germline ends. Germline CDR1 and CDR2: SNHLY and FYNNEI. This CDR3 has 15 residues. Here the CDR3 DNA reads TGTGCCAGCAGTGATACTAGGTCTTATTCCGATACGCAGTATTTT. As protein: CASSDTRSYSDTQYF.

J is TRBJ1-1 and V is TRBV4-1; D may be TRBD1 (5 bases). The CDR3 length is 16 residues. The germline gives CDR1 MGHRA, CDR2 YSYEKL. The V gene lost 4 bases and the J gene lost 2 bases, with 17 bases spanning the gap. The DNA of the CDR3 is TGCGCCAGCAGCCCCGAGCCCGGGGGAAGCAACACTGAAGCTTTCTTT. Its translation: CASSPEPGGSNTEAFF.

This clone was observed once. The J gene is TRBJ2-1, the V gene TRBV7-9; TRBD1 might be the D (6 bases). Per germline, CDR1 SEHNR and CDR2 FQNEAQ (reference sequence). The length of the CDR3 is 12 residues. V lost 5 bases and J lost 7, with 9 bases in between. The CDR3 is CASSPDRNEQFF. Here the CDR3 DNA reads TGTGCCAGCAGCCCTGACAGGAATGAGCAGTTCTTC.

About this clone: The same CDR3 arises from other DNA sequences in this sample as well. The V call is TRBV13, the J call TRBJ2-1, with D maybe TRBD1 (6 bases). The CDR3 has 12 residues. In germline, CDR1 is PRHDT, CDR2 FYEKMQ (reference sequence). Trimming pared 3 bases from V and 7 bases from J, leaving 7 bases between. In DNA form, the CDR3 reads TGTGCCAGCAGCTTGACAGGTAATGAGCAGTTCTTC. Protein: CASSLTGNEQFF.

The chain combines TRBV7-9 with TRBJ2-7; 9 nucleotides line up with TRBD2. V lost 1 base, J lost 4 bases, and 8 bases stayed unmatched. Germline CDR1 reads SEHNR; CDR2 reads FQNEAQ (reference sequence). This CDR3 is built from 16 residues. CDR3 DNA: TGTGCCAGCAGCTTAGGAGAAGCGGGAGGAACTTACGAGCAGTACTTC. It codes for CASSLGEAGGTYEQYF.

V gene TRBV6-6 combines with J gene TRBJ2-3, with TRBD2 identical over 13 bases. Germline assignment: CDR1 MNHNY and CDR2 SVGAGI (reference sequence). V dropped 4 bases and J dropped 3; count of bases not matched to a gene: 4. CDR3 length: 16 residues. In DNA, the CDR3 is TGTGCCAGCAGTTCAGGACTAGCGGGAGTTACAGATACGCAGTATTTT. The encoded protein is CASSSGLAGVTDTQYF.